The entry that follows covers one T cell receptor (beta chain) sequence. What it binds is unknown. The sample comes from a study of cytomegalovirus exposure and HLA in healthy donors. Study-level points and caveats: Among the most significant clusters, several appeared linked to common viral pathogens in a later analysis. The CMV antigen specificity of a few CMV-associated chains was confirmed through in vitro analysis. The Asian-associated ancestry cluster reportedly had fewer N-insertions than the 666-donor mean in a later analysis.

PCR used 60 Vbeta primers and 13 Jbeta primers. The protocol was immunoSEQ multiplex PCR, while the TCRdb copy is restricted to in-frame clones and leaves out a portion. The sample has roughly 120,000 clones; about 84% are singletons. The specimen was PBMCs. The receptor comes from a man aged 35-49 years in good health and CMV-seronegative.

CDR3 DNA: TGTGCCAGCAGCTTGTCAGGGGCTTATGGCTACACCTTC. Translated, it gives CASSLSGAYGYTF. The rearrangement joins TRBV5-4 to TRBJ1-2; maybe TRBD1 (6 bases). The CDR3 sequence is 13 residues long. Trimming shortened V by 1 base and J by 5 bases, and 9 bases separated the two germline ends. Germline CDR1 SGHNT, CDR2 YYREEE (reference sequence).